These T cell receptor beta chains were read from a single sample in a study of blood T cell repertoires in COVID-19. The repertoire was sequenced with immunoSEQ multiplex PCR; TCRdb's copy has only in-frame clones and lacks some. The sample has under 200,000 clones, 80% to 90% seen once. Sequenced sample: peripheral blood. Receptors originate from a man aged 35-49 years who had recovered from COVID-19. Both conserved end residues are trimmed from each CDR3.

V gene	CDR3 protein
TRBV12-3/TRBV12-4	ASSWGERETQY
TRBV27	ASSRRRRTDTQY
TRBV5-6	ASSPTGYGYT
TRBV7-2	ASSLLAKNIQY
TRBV2	ASMDGGGSYEQY
TRBV5-5	ASSGQNYQETQY
TRBV4-3	ASSQELLAELPDTQY
TRBV11-3	ASSLVKTSGGLQETQY
TRBV6-5	AVQSPGLNTEAF
TRBV11-3	ASSFTSGGAGNEQF
TRBV27	ASQTRDSAIGELF
TRBV6-4	ASSTAGGRADTQY
TRBV2	ASSPIDRGQETQY
TRBV6-6	ASSATGVGSPLH
TRBV19	ASSIGRGRNNEQF
TRBV5-4	ASSLGTSGEWGRAYEQY
TRBV7-2	ASSLVRVPGTEAF
TRBV19	ASSAGLAGFNEQF
TRBV24-1	ATSDPKREGSNEQF
TRBV2	ASSEALGVTEAF
TRBV6-5	ASRGDRVRETQY
TRBV7-2	ASSGRENEKLF
TRBV4-2	ASSPGGQATNEKLF
TRBV9	ASSVEREDTGELF
TRBV5-1	ASSSQSRYQETQY
TRBV11-3	ASSPWGQVYEQY
TRBV18	ASSSAKRGADTQY
TRBV4-1	ASSHPGQGYGYT
TRBV7-2	ASSSGGVAYNEQF
TRBV2	ASRWTENEKLF
TRBV18	ASWDRGKQETQY
TRBV19	ASRELTGGRSPLH